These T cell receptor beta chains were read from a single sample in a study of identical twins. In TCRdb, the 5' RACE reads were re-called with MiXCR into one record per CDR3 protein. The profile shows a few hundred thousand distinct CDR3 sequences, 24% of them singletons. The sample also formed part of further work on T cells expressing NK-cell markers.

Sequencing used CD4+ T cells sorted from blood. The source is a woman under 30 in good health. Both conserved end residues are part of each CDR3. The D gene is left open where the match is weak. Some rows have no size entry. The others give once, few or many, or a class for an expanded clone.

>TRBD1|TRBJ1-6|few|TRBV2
CASKSGTANNSPLHF
TGTGCCAGCAAGTCCGGGACAGCGAATAATTCACCCCTCCACTTT
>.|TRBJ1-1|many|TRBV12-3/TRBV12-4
CASSFSSLEAFF
TGTGCCAGCAGTTTTTCCAGCCTTGAAGCTTTCTTT
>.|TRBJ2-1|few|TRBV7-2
CASSLAPAAAYNEQFF
TGTGCCAGCAGCTTAGCTCCAGCGGCAGCTTACAATGAGCAGTTCTTC
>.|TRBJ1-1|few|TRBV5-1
CASSTRSGGTEAFF
TGCGCCAGCAGCACCCGATCGGGGGGCACTGAAGCTTTCTTT
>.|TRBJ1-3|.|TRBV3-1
CASSQGQRNTIYF
TGTGCCAGCAGCCAAGGACAACGGAACACCATATATTTT
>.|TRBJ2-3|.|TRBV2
CASGVSTDTQYF
TGTGCCAGCGGCGTAAGCACAGATACGCAGTATTTT
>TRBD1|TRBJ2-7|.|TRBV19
CATGTGPLREQYF
TGTGCCACTGGGACAGGCCCCCTACGAGAGCAGTACTTC
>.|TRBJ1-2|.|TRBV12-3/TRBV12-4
CASSPGRVAGLYGYTF
TGTGCCAGCAGCCCGGGCAGGGTAGCGGGCCTCTATGGCTACACCTTC
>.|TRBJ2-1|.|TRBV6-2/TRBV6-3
CASSYRLLNEQFF
TGTGCCAGCAGTTACAGGCTGCTCAATGAGCAGTTCTTC
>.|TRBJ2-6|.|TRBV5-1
CASSTLGANVLTF
TGCGCCAGCAGCACCCTGGGGGCCAACGTCCTGACTTTC
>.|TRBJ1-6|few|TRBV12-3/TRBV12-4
CASTHRAVGSPLHF
TGTGCCAGCACTCACCGGGCCGTAGGTTCACCCCTCCACTTT
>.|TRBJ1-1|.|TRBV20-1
CSARPPLRFAEAFF
TGCAGTGCTAGACCACCCCTAAGATTTGCTGAAGCTTTCTTT
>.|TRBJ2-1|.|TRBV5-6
CASSLMSYEQFF
TGTGCCAGCAGTCTCATGAGCTATGAGCAGTTCTTC
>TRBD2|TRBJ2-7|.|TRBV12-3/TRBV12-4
CASSLIAGVEQYF
TGTGCCAGCAGTTTAATAGCGGGAGTCGAGCAGTACTTC
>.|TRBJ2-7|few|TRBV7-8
CASTTGPQGSYEQYF
TGTGCCAGCACGACGGGCCCCCAGGGGTCTTACGAGCAGTACTTC
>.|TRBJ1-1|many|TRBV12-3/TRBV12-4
CASSLGGTLNTEAFF
TGTGCCAGCAGTTTAGGGGGAACCCTGAACACTGAAGCTTTCTTT
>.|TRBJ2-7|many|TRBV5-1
CASSPGAYEQYF
TGCGCCAGCAGCCCAGGAGCATACGAGCAGTACTTC
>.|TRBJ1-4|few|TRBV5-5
CASSSARINEKLFF
TGTGCCAGCAGCTCCGCACGGATTAATGAAAAACTGTTTTTT
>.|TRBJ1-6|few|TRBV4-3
CASSPAGPPSNSPLHF
TGCGCCAGCAGCCCTGCTGGACCGCCTAGCAATTCACCCCTCCACTTT
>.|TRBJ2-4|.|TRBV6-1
CASTDLGGAGNIQYF
TGTGCCAGCACCGATCTAGGGGGGGCAGGGAACATTCAGTACTTC
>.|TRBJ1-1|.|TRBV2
CASRDNRVSRGTEAFF
TGTGCCAGCAGGGACAACAGGGTCAGTAGGGGCACTGAAGCTTTCTTT
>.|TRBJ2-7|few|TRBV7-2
CASSPDLWTYEQYF
TGTGCCAGCAGCCCGGACCTCTGGACCTACGAGCAGTACTTC
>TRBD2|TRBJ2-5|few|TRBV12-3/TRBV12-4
CASSLAPMGLAGVPETQYF
TGTGCCAGCAGTTTAGCCCCAATGGGACTAGCGGGAGTCCCAGAGACCCAGTACTTC
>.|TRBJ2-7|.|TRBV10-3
CAISEAGRGEQYF
TGTGCCATCAGTGAGGCAGGGCGCGGGGAGCAGTACTTC
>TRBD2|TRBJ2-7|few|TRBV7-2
CASRHIAGDYYEQYF
TGTGCCAGCAGACATATAGCGGGAGATTACTACGAGCAGTACTTC
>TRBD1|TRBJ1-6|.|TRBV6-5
CASSLSGGYNSPLHF
TGTGCCAGCAGTTTGTCAGGGGGCTATAATTCACCCCTCCACTTT
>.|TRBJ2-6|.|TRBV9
CASSVERAGANVLTF
TGTGCCAGCAGCGTAGAAAGGGCTGGGGCCAACGTCCTGACTTTC
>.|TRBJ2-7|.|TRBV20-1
CSARDSPSYEQYF
TGCAGTGCTAGAGACTCCCCAAGCTACGAGCAGTACTTC
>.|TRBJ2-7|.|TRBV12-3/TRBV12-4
CASTDSGFPLLEQYF
TGTGCCAGCACGGACAGCGGCTTTCCACTACTCGAGCAGTACTTC
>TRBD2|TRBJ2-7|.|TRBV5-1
CASSRKLAGDYEQYF
TGCGCCAGCAGCCGGAAACTAGCGGGGGACTACGAGCAGTACTTC
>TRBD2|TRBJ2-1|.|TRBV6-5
CASSYGGLAENNEQFF
TGTGCCAGCAGTTACGGTGGACTAGCGGAGAACAATGAGCAGTTCTTC
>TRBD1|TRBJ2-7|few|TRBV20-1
CSALWGQGVYEQYF
TGCAGTGCTCTTTGGGGACAGGGGGTCTACGAGCAGTACTTC
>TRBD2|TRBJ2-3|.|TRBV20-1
CSARGSGVVDTQYF
TGCAGTGCTAGAGGTAGCGGGGTCGTAGATACGCAGTATTTT
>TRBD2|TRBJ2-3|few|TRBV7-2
CASREPGGLTDTQYF
TGTGCCAGCAGGGAACCGGGGGGACTCACAGATACGCAGTATTTT
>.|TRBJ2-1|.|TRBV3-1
CACCQVWGGASYNEQFF
TGTGCCTGCTGCCAAGTTTGGGGGGGGGCCTCCTACAATGAGCAGTTCTTC
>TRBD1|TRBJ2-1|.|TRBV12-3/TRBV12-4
CASTPGGYNEQFF
TGTGCCAGCACCCCAGGGGGCTACAATGAGCAGTTCTTC
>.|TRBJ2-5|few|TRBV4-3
CASSQDTGGKTQYF
TGCGCCAGCAGCCAAGACACAGGTGGAAAGACCCAGTACTTC